A single sample gave rise to the 17 T cell receptor beta chains below, sequenced in a study of blood T cell repertoires in COVID-19. Only in-frame clones appear in the TCRdb table, and some are missing; sequencing was by immunoSEQ multiplex PCR. The sample contains about 66,000 clones, under 90% of which appear only once. Source material: peripheral blood. The receptors originated from a man aged 60 to 69 with acute or convalescent COVID-19.

V usage is TRBV19 and J usage is TRBJ1-5; D gene unclear. V lost 0 bases and J 6 bases, leaving 3 bases between the germline ends. Germline assignment: CDR1 LNHDA and CDR2 SQIVND (reference sequence). The CDR3 runs to 12 residues. The CDR3 DNA is TGTGCCAGTAGTATAGAGGCTCAGCCCCAGCATTTT. Encoded protein: CASSIEAQPQHF.

The chain recombines TRBV2 with TRBJ2-3, with D possibly being TRBD1 (5 bases). This CDR3 comprises 13 residues. Trimming removed 6 bases from V and 4 bases from J, with 11 bases in between. Germline CDR1 reads SNHLY; CDR2 reads FYNNEI. The chain's CDR3 is CASRLDSPDTQYF. In DNA, the CDR3 is TGTGCCAGCAGACTTGACAGCCCAGATACGCAGTATTTT.

The chain couples TRBV15 to TRBJ2-2, with a tentative D call TRBD2 (5 bases). Trimming pared 3 bases from V and 2 bases from J, leaving 13 bases between. The V gene's germline CDR1 is LNHNV and CDR2 YYDKDF (reference sequence). The CDR3 spans 16 residues. CDR3 DNA sequence: TGTGCCACCAGCAGTCCGGAGGACGGTAACACCGGGGAGCTGTTTTTT. Amino acid sequence: CATSSPEDGNTGELFF.

CDR3 region: CASSKTEAFF. CDR3 bases: TGTGCCAGCAGTAAAACTGAAGCTTTCTTT. This sequence joins TRBV7-9 and TRBJ1-1; no clear D. The CDR3 extends over 10 amino acids. V was cut by 6 bases and J by 5 bases, with 4 bases left in between. Germline V gene lookup returns CDR1 SEHNR and CDR2 FQNEAQ (reference sequence). The full variable domain, with the rest looked up from reference TRBV7-9 and TRBJ1-1, is DTGVSQNPRHKITKRGQNVTFRCDPISEHNRLYWYRQTLGQGPEFLTYFQNEAQLEKSRLLSDRFSAERPKGSFSTLEIQRTEQGDSAMYLCASSKTEAFFGQGTRLTVV.

This clone was detected once. The chain carries TRBV6-5 and TRBJ1-2; 8 positions agree with TRBD1. Per germline, CDR1 MNHEY and CDR2 SVGAGI. This CDR3 has 15 amino acids. Unmatched junction bases numbered 9, after V lost 5 bases and J lost 4 bases. CDR3 nucleotides: TGTGCCAGCAGTAGTCAGGGGGCGCCGGGCTATGGCTACACCTTC. It codes for CASSSQGAPGYGYTF.

The chain has TRBV11-2 and TRBJ1-5; 7 positions match TRBD1. The ends lost 4 bases at V and 6 bases at J; junction bases unmatched: 3. CDR1 is SGHAT and CDR2 is FQNNGV in the germline V gene. The CDR3 runs 13 residues. CDR3 protein: CASSSDRAQPQHF. The CDR3 DNA reads as TGTGCCAGCAGCTCCGACAGGGCTCAGCCCCAGCATTTT.

The V gene is TRBV7-9, the J gene TRBJ2-1, with unresolved D. The V gene lost 2 bases and the J gene lost 3 bases, with 2 bases spanning the gap. Germline CDR1 reads SEHNR; CDR2 reads FQNEAQ (reference sequence). CDR3 size: 12 residues. Written as DNA, the CDR3 is TGTGCCAGCAGCTTACGCTACAATGAGCAGTTCTTC. Amino acids: CASSLRYNEQFF.

The chain is built from TRBV27 and TRBJ2-1; 8 bases are shared with TRBD1. The V gene's germline CDR1 is MNHEY and CDR2 SMNVEV (reference sequence). V lost 5 bases to trimming and J lost 12 bases; unmatched junction nucleotides: 12. CDR3 length: 14 amino acids. The CDR3 reads CASSGQTGEFVQFF. Here the CDR3 DNA reads TGTGCCAGCAGTGGCCAGACAGGGGAGTTCGTGCAGTTCTTC.

The rearrangement links TRBV7-3 to TRBJ2-2, with TRBD1 matching 7 bases. This CDR3 contains 15 residues. Germline assignment: CDR1 SGHTA and CDR2 FQGTGA. Trimming cost V 5 bases and J 6 bases; bases outside gene matches: 9. The CDR3, as DNA: TGTGCCAGCAGCCCAAACGACAGGGTTGCCGGGGAGCTGTTTTTT. It encodes CASSPNDRVAGELFF.

The rearrangement links TRBV5-1 to TRBJ2-3; TRBD1 aligns across 10 bases. This CDR3 has 15 amino acids. Germline V gene sequence: CDR1 SGHRS, CDR2 YFSETQ. Trimming took 3 bases from V and 3 from J; bases not matched to a gene: 4. The CDR3 coding sequence is TGCGCCAGCAGCTCGACAGGGGGCGGGACAGATACGCAGTATTTT. It encodes CASSSTGGGTDTQYF.

The chain employs TRBV5-1 and TRBJ1-1, with a tentative D call TRBD1 (5 bases). The CDR3 extends over 12 amino acids. V was shortened by 1 base and J by 6 bases, with 7 bases between the two germline ends. Germline assignment: CDR1 SGHRS and CDR2 YFSETQ. DNA for the CDR3: TGCGCCAGCAGCTTGAAAGGGGCTGAAGCTTTCTTT. Protein: CASSLKGAEAFF.

There are a few counts of this clone. The gene calls are TRBV5-1 and TRBJ1-1; 8 bases agree with TRBD1. V shed 5 bases, J shed 3 bases, and the junction held 15 bases outside the gene matches. Per the germline V gene, CDR1 is SGHRS and CDR2 is YFSETQ. CDR3 length: 17 residues. The DNA of the CDR3 is TGCGCCAGCAGTCACCCACCCCCAGGGGGCGAGGACACTGAAGCTTTCTTT. It encodes CASSHPPPGGEDTEAFF.

The rearrangement links TRBV4-1 to TRBJ1-3, with a tentative D call TRBD1 (6 bases). Germline V gives CDR1 MGHRA, CDR2 YSYEKL. Trimming shortened V by 1 base and J by 8 bases, and 21 bases separated the two germline ends. The CDR3 length is 17 residues. The CDR3 loop is CASSQAKYTGKSDTIYF. The DNA of the CDR3 is TGCGCCAGCAGCCAAGCCAAATATACAGGGAAATCGGACACCATATATTTT.

The rearrangement uses TRBV6-6 and TRBJ1-5; D gene unclear. The CDR3 totals 13 residues. Trimming removed 1 base at V and 5 bases at J, with 6 bases between. The germline gives CDR1 MNHNY, CDR2 SVGAGI (reference sequence). The CDR3 nucleotides read TGTGCCAGCAGTTACTTATCGGATCAGCCCCAGCATTTT. This codes for CASSYLSDQPQHF.

The chain joins TRBV9 to TRBJ2-3; 7 bases align to TRBD1. There are 18 residues in the CDR3. CDR1 is SGDLS and CDR2 is YYNGEE in the germline V gene. The ends lost 1 base at V and 2 bases at J; junction bases unmatched: 13. CDR3 in DNA: TGTGCCAGCAGCGTACCGACTGGACAGGTCCCGCACACAGATACGCAGTATTTT. This gives the protein CASSVPTGQVPHTDTQYF.

The chain joins TRBV13 to TRBJ1-3; 7 nucleotides agree with TRBD1. CDR1 and CDR2 (germline): PRHDT, FYEKMQ (reference sequence). CDR3 size: 15 residues. With V trimmed by 5 bases and J by 0 bases, 4 bases remained unmatched. CDR3 DNA: TGTGCCAGCAGCCCGGGACAGAGCTCTGGAAACACCATATATTTT. Protein sequence: CASSPGQSSGNTIYF.

In DNA, the CDR3 is TGTGCCAGCAGCTTAACCTCCAGGAACCTCGGGGGCACCGGGGAGCTGTTTTTT. Its protein is CASSLTSRNLGGTGELFF. This rearrangement joins TRBV7-3 to TRBJ2-2; D possibly corresponds to TRBD2 (6 bases). V lost 0 bases and J 4 bases, leaving 18 bases between the germline ends. Germline V gene data show CDR1 as SGHTA and CDR2 as FQGTGA. The CDR3 extends over 18 amino acids.